This T cell receptor beta chain was recorded in a study of T cells in Graves' hyperthyroidism and ophthalmopathy. TCR beta CDR3 region amplification was performed from RNA transcripts. HTBI primers drove first-round RT-PCR of the TCR CDR3. TCRdb passed the multiplex PCR reads through MiXCR, listing each CDR3 protein once. The sample holds about 640,000 distinct CDR3 sequences, less than 25% seen once. Ophthalmopathy patients all had a Clinical Activity Score of at least 3, a NOSPECS grade of at least 4 and disease under 3 months old. Diagnosis relied on clinical symptoms, serum thyroxine and TRAb, thyroid ultrasound and orbital computed tomography. Germline values: CDR1 SGHAT, CDR2 FQDESV (reference sequence). The V segment lost 5 bases and the J segment 4 bases; nucleotides outside the gene matches: 10. The CDR3 runs to 16 residues. This clonotype was observed a handful of times.

The TCR comes from a man younger than 40 with Graves' ophthalmopathy. The J gene is TRBJ2-7, the V gene TRBV11-1; 11 bases are a match to TRBD1. Specimen: blood. This chain's CDR3 is CASSRSAGTGGYEQYF. Here the CDR3 DNA reads TGTGCCAGCAGCCGATCGGCCGGGACAGGGGGTTACGAGCAGTACTTC.